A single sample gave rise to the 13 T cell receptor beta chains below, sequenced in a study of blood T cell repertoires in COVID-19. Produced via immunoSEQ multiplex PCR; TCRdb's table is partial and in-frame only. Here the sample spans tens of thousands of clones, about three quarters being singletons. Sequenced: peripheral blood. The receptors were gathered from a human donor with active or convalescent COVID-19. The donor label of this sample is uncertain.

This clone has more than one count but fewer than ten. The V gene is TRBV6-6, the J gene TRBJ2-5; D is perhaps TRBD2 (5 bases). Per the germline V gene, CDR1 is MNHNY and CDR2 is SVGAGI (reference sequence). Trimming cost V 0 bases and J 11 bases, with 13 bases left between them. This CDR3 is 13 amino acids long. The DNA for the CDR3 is TGTGCCAGCAGTTACTCTCCGCGGGCTGGGCAGTACTTC. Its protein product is CASSYSPRAGQYF.

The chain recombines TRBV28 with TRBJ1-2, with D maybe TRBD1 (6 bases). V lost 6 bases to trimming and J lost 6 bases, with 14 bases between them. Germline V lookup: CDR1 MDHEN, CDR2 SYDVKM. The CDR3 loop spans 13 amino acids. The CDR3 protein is CASSPTGTDGYTF. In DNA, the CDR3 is TGTGCCAGCAGCCCTACAGGGACGGATGGCTACACCTTC.

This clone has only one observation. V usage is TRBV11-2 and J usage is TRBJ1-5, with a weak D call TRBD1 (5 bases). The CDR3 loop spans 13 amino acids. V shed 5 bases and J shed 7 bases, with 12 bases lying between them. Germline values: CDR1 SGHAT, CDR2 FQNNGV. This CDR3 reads CASSGGYGQPQHF. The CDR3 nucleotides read TGTGCCAGCAGCGGGGGGTATGGGCAGCCCCAGCATTTT.

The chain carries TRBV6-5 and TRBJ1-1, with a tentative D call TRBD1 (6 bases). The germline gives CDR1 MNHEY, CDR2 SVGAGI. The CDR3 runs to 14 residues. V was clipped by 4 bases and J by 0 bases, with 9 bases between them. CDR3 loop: CASSSDRLNTEAFF. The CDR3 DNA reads TGTGCCAGCAGTTCAGACAGGTTGAACACTGAAGCTTTCTTT.

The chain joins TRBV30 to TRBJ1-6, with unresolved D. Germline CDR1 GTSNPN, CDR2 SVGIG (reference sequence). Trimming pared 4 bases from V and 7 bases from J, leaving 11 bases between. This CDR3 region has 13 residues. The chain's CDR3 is CAWTSGLNSPLHF. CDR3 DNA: TGTGCCTGGACATCCGGACTCAATTCACCCCTCCACTTT.

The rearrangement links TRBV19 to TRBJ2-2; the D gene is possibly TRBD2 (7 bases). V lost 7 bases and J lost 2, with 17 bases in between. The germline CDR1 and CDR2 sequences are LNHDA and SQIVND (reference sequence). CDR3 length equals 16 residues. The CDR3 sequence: CASTLWGGPNTGELFF. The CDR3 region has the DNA TGTGCCAGTACCCTATGGGGGGGGCCTAACACCGGGGAGCTGTTTTTT.

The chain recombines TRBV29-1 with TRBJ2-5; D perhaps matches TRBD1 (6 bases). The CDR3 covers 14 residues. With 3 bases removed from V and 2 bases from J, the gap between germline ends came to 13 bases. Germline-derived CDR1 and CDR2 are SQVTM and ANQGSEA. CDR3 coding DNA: TGCAGCGTTGACGCAGGGGCCCTTCAAGAGACCCAGTACTTC. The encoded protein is CSVDAGALQETQYF.

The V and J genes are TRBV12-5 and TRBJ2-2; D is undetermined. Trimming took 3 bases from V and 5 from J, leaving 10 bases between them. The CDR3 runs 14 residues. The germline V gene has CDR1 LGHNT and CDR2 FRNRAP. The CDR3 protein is CASGFYQDTGELFF. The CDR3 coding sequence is TGTGCTAGTGGTTTTTATCAGGATACCGGGGAGCTGTTTTTT.

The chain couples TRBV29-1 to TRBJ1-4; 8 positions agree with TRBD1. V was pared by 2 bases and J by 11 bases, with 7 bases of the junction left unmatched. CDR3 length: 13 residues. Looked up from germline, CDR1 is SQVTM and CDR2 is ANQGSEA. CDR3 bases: TGCAGCGTTGAATCAGGGGGCACGGGCAAACTGTTTTTT. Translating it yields CSVESGGTGKLFF. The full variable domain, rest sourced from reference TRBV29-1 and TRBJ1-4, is SAVISQKPSRDICQRGTSLTIQCQVDSQVTMMFWYRQQPGQSLTLIATANQGSEATYESGFVIDKFPISRPNLTFSTLTVSNMSPEDSSIYLCSVESGGTGKLFFGSGTQLSVL.

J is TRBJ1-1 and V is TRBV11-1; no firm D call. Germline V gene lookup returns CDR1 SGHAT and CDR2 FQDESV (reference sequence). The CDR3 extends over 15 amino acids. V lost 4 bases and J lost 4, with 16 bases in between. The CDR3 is CASSSGSGFITEAFF. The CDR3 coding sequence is TGTGCCAGCAGCTCGGGGTCGGGGTTCATCACTGAAGCTTTCTTT. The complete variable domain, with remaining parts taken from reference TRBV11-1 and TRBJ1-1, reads EAEVAQSPRYKITEKSQAVAFWCDPISGHATLYWYRQILGQGPELLVQFQDESVVDDSQLPKDRFSAERLKGVDSTLKIQPAELGDSAMYLCASSSGSGFITEAFFGQGTRLTVV.

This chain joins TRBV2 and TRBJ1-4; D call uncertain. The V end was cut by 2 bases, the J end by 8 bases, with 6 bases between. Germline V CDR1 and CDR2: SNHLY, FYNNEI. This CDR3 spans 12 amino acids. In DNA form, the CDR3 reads TGTGCCAGCAGTGAAAGGCGGGAAAAACTGTTTTTT. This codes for CASSERREKLFF.

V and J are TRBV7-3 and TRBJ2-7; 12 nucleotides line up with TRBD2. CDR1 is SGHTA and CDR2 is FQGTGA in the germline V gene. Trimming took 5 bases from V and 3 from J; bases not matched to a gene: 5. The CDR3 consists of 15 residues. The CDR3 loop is CASSPTSGSGYEQYF. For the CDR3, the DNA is TGTGCCAGCAGCCCGACTAGCGGGAGTGGCTACGAGCAGTACTTC.

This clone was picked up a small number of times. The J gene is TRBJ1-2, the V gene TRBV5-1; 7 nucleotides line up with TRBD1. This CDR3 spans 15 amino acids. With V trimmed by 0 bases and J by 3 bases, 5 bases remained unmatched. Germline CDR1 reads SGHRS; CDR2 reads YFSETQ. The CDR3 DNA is TGCGCCAGCAGCTTGGGACAGGGAGCGTACTATGGCTACACCTTC. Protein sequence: CASSLGQGAYYGYTF. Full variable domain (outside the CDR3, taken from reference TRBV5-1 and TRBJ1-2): KAGVTQTPRYLIKTRGQQVTLSCSPISGHRSVSWYQQTPGQGLQFLFEYFSETQRNKGNFPGRFSGRQFSNSRSEMNVSTLELGDSALYLCASSLGQGAYYGYTFGSGTRLTVV.